The 27 T cell receptor beta chains below were found in one sample sequenced in a study of blood T cells in healthy people across ages. A second PCR, run for about 6 to 12 cycles, used a sample-barcoded 5' primer plus a J-beta primer mix. TCRdb analysed the 5' RACE reads with MiXCR anew, one entry per CDR3 protein. The sample consists of around 870,000 distinct CDR3 sequences, 29% of them appearing once. Material: blood. These receptors were obtained from a woman of 80 years or more in good health.

This clonotype was seen many times. This rearrangement joins TRBV2 to TRBJ2-5, with 9 bases matching TRBD1. J was trimmed by 4 bases and V by 10 bases; bases with no gene match: 7. The CDR3 extends over 13 amino acids. CDR1 SNHLY and CDR2 FYNNEI come from the germline V gene. The CDR3 here is CATKGQGRETQYF. CDR3 sequence (DNA): TGTGCCACGAAAGGACAGGGGAGAGAGACCCAGTACTTC. The whole variable domain, filled in from reference TRBV2 and TRBJ2-5, reads EPEVTQTPSHQVTQMGQEVILRCVPISNHLYFYWYRQILGQKVEFLVSFYNNEISEKSEIFDDQFSVERPDGSNFTLKIRSTKLEDSAMYFCATKGQGRETQYFGPGTRLLVL.

The chain couples TRBV7-9 to TRBJ2-5; 7 nucleotides align to TRBD1. The V and J ends lost 0 bases and 11 bases, in that order; junction bases with no gene match: 15. This CDR3 contains 16 residues. Germline CDR1 and CDR2: SEHNR and FQNEAQ (reference sequence). The CDR3 DNA reads as TGTGCCAGCAGCTTAGCGACAGGGTCTACAACTTTACCGCAGTACTTC. Its translation is CASSLATGSTTLPQYF.

This clonotype has ten or more counts. The chain is built from TRBV5-1 and TRBJ2-6; D might be TRBD1 (6 bases). The germline gives CDR1 SGHRS, CDR2 YFSETQ. This CDR3 contains 15 residues. V was trimmed by 0 bases and J by 2 bases, leaving 6 bases between them. CDR3 in amino acids: CASSLGQAGANVLTF. CDR3 coding DNA: TGCGCCAGCAGCTTGGGACAGGCTGGGGCCAACGTCCTGACTTTC.

V is TRBV10-3 and J is TRBJ1-4; D call uncertain. V lost 8 bases and J lost 8, with 21 bases in between. This CDR3 contains 15 residues. CDR1 is ENHRY, CDR2 SYGVKD, per germline. Written as DNA, the CDR3 is TGTGCCATCGGGGAGGGTTCGGTTTCCCGGGAAAAACTGTTTTTT. It yields the protein CAIGEGSVSREKLFF.

This clonotype was recorded at least ten times. In DNA, the CDR3 is TGTGCCAGCAGCCCCCACCCGGACAGGGTGTTCTTC. Translation: CASSPHPDRVFF. The chain has TRBV11-2 and TRBJ2-1; 8 bases align to TRBD1. This CDR3 spans 12 amino acids. V shed 5 bases and J 15 bases; nucleotides not matched to a gene: 9. CDR1 and CDR2 from the germline V gene are SGHAT and FQNNGV.

The CDR3 region has the DNA TGTGCCAGCTCACCACCCTTACAGTGGATTTCTAGCACAGATACGCAGTATTTT. It translates to CASSPPLQWISSTDTQYF. The V gene is TRBV18, the J gene TRBJ2-3; D not resolved. Trimming removed 0 bases at V and 0 bases at J, with 16 bases between. Per germline, CDR1 KGHSH and CDR2 LQKENI. This CDR3 contains 18 residues.

Concerning this clonotype: This may be a read error: a much more frequent sequence differs by one nucleotide. The chain recombines TRBV12-3 or TRBV12-4 with TRBJ1-2; a weak D match, TRBD1 (6 bases). The CDR3 totals 16 residues. Written as DNA, the CDR3 is TGTGCCAGCAGCTCGCAAGCGGTCCAGGGGAACTATGACTACACCTTC. Protein product: CASSSQAVQGNYDYTF.

With regard to this clonotype: A much larger clone is a single base away; this may be a read error. This chain connects TRBV7-2 to TRBJ2-7; possible D gene TRBD1, 7 bases. The germline CDR1 and CDR2 sequences are SGHTA and FQGNSA. V was cut by 6 bases and J by 10 bases, with 25 bases left in between. The CDR3 extends over 15 amino acids. DNA for the CDR3: TGTGCCAGCAGGGGTCCTCAGGGGGGCGATGAGGCCCAGTACTTC. This codes for CASRGPQGGDEAQYF.

About this clonotype itself: A much larger clone differs from this one at a single base, so this may be a read error. The chain has TRBV20-1 and TRBJ2-3; possibly TRBD1 for D (5 bases). The CDR3 contains 16 residues. Germline V gives CDR1 DFQATT, CDR2 SNEGSKA (reference sequence). The V gene lost 0 bases and the J gene lost 4 bases, with 17 bases spanning the gap. In DNA form, the CDR3 reads TGCAGTGCTAGAGATCCCGGGCTAGGGGCAGCAGATACGCAGTATTTT. Translation gives CSARDPGLGAADTQYF.

The V call is TRBV12-3 or TRBV12-4, the J call TRBJ1-6; no reliable D call. The CDR3 extends over 14 amino acids. Trimming shortened V by 1 base and J by 10 bases, and 11 bases separated the two germline ends. Written as DNA, the CDR3 is TGTGCCAGCAGTTTAGGCTGGGGTCAGTCACCCCTCCACTTT. It yields the protein CASSLGWGQSPLHF.

The table lists this clonotype with many counts. The chain couples TRBV29-1 to TRBJ1-1, with a possible D match to TRBD1 (5 bases). The CDR3 runs 12 residues. CDR1 and CDR2 from the germline V gene are SQVTM and ANQGSEA. The V end was cut by 6 bases, the J end by 1 base, with 9 bases between. The CDR3 region has the DNA TGCAGCGTCACAAGGGGGAACACTGAAGCTTTCTTT. Translating gives CSVTRGNTEAFF. The entire variable domain, with the rest obtained from reference TRBV29-1 and TRBJ1-1, is as follows: SAVISQKPSRDICQRGTSLTIQCQVDSQVTMMFWYRQQPGQSLTLIATANQGSEATYESGFVIDKFPISRPNLTFSTLTVSNMSPEDSSIYLCSVTRGNTEAFFGQGTRLTVV.

Many counts were recorded for this clonotype. This chain uses TRBV7-2 with TRBJ2-5; 11 bases align to TRBD2. V shed 5 bases and J 5 bases; nucleotides not matched to a gene: 4. This CDR3 region has 14 residues. Germline V gene data show CDR1 as SGHTA and CDR2 as FQGNSA. In DNA form, the CDR3 reads TGTGCCAGCAGCCGTAGCGGGGGGGGGGAGACCCAGTACTTC. Translation: CASSRSGGGETQYF.

This clonotype was found a few times. One end of the junction does not line up with germline, which may come from a read error. This chain links TRBV5-6 with TRBJ1-2, with D unresolved. Per the germline V gene, CDR1 is SGHDT and CDR2 is YYEEEE. The CDR3 runs 14 residues. The CDR3 protein is CASSLDGTNYGCTF. CDR3 sequence (DNA): TGTGCCAGCAGCTTGGACGGTACTAACTATGGCTGCACCTTC.

V is TRBV29-1 and J is TRBJ2-1; 8 nucleotides match TRBD2. CDR1 is SQVTM and CDR2 is ANQGSEA in the germline V gene. This CDR3 has 13 amino acids. V lost 7 bases and J lost 7; bases outside the gene matches: 9. DNA for the CDR3: TGCAGCGCCCAGATGGGCGGGGGGAATGAGCAGTTCTTC. The encoded protein is CSAQMGGGNEQFF.

The chain has TRBV18 and TRBJ1-4; D unresolved. This CDR3 region has 13 residues. V lost 5 bases and J 4 bases, leaving 8 bases between the germline ends. Per germline, CDR1 KGHSH and CDR2 LQKENI. In DNA, the CDR3 is TGTGCCAGCTCAGCGGGTGGTAATGAAAAACTGTTTTTT. Translating it yields CASSAGGNEKLFF.

Comments on this clonotype: A much larger clone differs by one base, so this may be a read error. The chain has TRBV4-3 and TRBJ2-3; no clear D. The germline V gene has CDR1 LGHNA and CDR2 YSLEER. The CDR3 is 15 amino acids. Trimming left V 1 base short and J 1 base short, with 9 bases between. The CDR3 DNA reads TGCGCCAGCAGCCAAGCTAGAGTGGGCACAGATACGCAGTATTTT. Translation: CASSQARVGTDTQYF.

Of note for this clonotype: This may arise from a read error, as a much more abundant clone is one base away. This chain connects TRBV12-3 or TRBV12-4 to TRBJ2-3, with a possible D match to TRBD2 (6 bases). The CDR3 has 17 residues. V lost 6 bases to trimming and J lost 4 bases, with 23 bases between them. CDR3: CASSLRGGPRRADTQYF. The CDR3 region has the DNA TGTGCCAGCAGCCTGCGTGGCGGGCCCAGGAGGGCAGATACGCAGTATTTT.

This clonotype came up many times. The chain joins TRBV7-2 to TRBJ2-3, with no clear D. V was cut by 2 bases and J by 2 bases, with 11 bases left in between. CDR1 is SGHTA, CDR2 FQGNSA, per germline. The CDR3 consists of 15 residues. The CDR3 reads CASSLSPLYTDTQYF. The DNA for the CDR3 is TGTGCCAGCAGCTTATCCCCCCTGTACACAGATACGCAGTATTTT.

This clonotype was seen only a few times. This chain uses TRBV6-1 with TRBJ2-1; 7 nucleotides agree with TRBD1. Unmatched junction bases numbered 3, after V lost 5 bases and J lost 2 bases. The CDR3 contains 14 residues. Germline V lookup: CDR1 MNHNS, CDR2 SASEGT. The CDR3 loop is CASSRDRAYNEQFF. CDR3 sequence (DNA): TGTGCCAGCAGTCGCGACAGGGCCTACAATGAGCAGTTCTTC.

This clonotype was detected a few times. This chain connects TRBV2 to TRBJ1-2, with D hard to call. The CDR3 is 12 residues long. Germline-derived CDR1 and CDR2 are SNHLY and FYNNEI. V was cut by 4 bases and J by 5 bases, with 8 bases left in between. Here the CDR3 reads CASSVLGYGYTF. CDR3 bases: TGTGCCAGCAGTGTATTGGGATATGGCTACACCTTC.

In its sample, this clonotype was seen many times. The chain combines TRBV6-2 or TRBV6-3 with TRBJ2-5, with D tentatively TRBD2 (7 bases). Trimming removed 8 bases from V and 4 bases from J, with 17 bases in between. The CDR3 has 14 residues. Germline lookup yields CDR1 MNHEY and CDR2 SVGEGT. The CDR3 DNA reads as TGTGCCAGCGGACCAGGGAGGGGGAGAGAGACCCAGTACTTC. Its protein is CASGPGRGRETQYF.

A few counts support this clonotype. A single base separates this from a much larger clone, so it may be a read error. This chain joins TRBV28 and TRBJ1-2, with a possible D match to TRBD1 (5 bases). The CDR3 sequence is 14 residues long. Trimming removed 5 bases at V and 6 bases at J, with 16 bases between. Germline values: CDR1 MDHEN, CDR2 SYDVKM. DNA for the CDR3: TGTGCCAGCAGTATGACAGTTGGGGACCATGGCTACACCTTC. Translation gives CASSMTVGDHGYTF.

The J gene is TRBJ1-2, the V gene TRBV7-9; D is undetermined. Trimming took off 0 bases at V and 0 bases at J, with 8 bases between the two ends. The CDR3 extends over 15 amino acids. Germline V gives CDR1 SEHNR, CDR2 FQNEAQ (reference sequence). The CDR3 nucleotides are TGTGCCAGCAGCTTAGCCCGCACTTCTAACTATGGCTACACCTTC. This sequence encodes CASSLARTSNYGYTF.

The chain uses TRBV4-3 and TRBJ2-1; D is ambiguous. The germline V gene has CDR1 LGHNA and CDR2 YSLEER. The CDR3 covers 14 residues. V lost 0 bases and J lost 7, with 10 bases in between. The CDR3, as DNA: TGCGCCAGCAGCCAAGAACAGTACCGGAATGAGCAGTTCTTC. Protein: CASSQEQYRNEQFF.

This clonotype was found a few times. This chain connects TRBV5-5 to TRBJ1-2; unclear D gene. Trimming left V 4 bases short and J 1 base short, with 11 bases between. The germline V gene encodes CDR1 SGHKS and CDR2 YYEKEE (reference sequence). The CDR3 runs to 14 residues. The CDR3 bases are TGTGCCAGCAGCCGGGTCCCTAATAACTATGGCTACACCTTC. Translated: CASSRVPNNYGYTF.

The rearrangement links TRBV3-1 to TRBJ1-1, with D perhaps TRBD1 (5 bases). Germline V gives CDR1 LGHDT, CDR2 YNNKEL (reference sequence). With 1 base removed from V and 6 bases from J, the gap between germline ends came to 6 bases. The CDR3 is 12 residues long. As DNA, the CDR3 is TGTGCCAGCAGCCAAGGAGGGGCTGAAGCTTTCTTT. This codes for CASSQGGAEAFF. Filled out from reference TRBV3-1 and TRBJ1-1, the complete variable domain reads DTAVSQTPKYLVTQMGNDKSIKCEQNLGHDTMYWYKQDSKKFLKIMFSYNNKELIINETVPNRFSPKSPDKAHLNLHINSLELGDSAVYFCASSQGGAEAFFGQGTRLTVV.

This clonotype showed up many times. The chain carries TRBV6-2 or TRBV6-3 and TRBJ2-1, with 10 bases matching TRBD2. The CDR3 has 16 amino acids. The V gene end was trimmed by 4 bases and the J gene end by 6 bases; junction bases not matched to a gene: 9. Germline CDR1 is MNHEY and CDR2 is SVGEGT. The DNA for the CDR3 is TGTGCCAGCAGTTCCCGCGGGACTAGCGCATCCAATGAGCAGTTCTTC. Translated: CASSSRGTSASNEQFF.